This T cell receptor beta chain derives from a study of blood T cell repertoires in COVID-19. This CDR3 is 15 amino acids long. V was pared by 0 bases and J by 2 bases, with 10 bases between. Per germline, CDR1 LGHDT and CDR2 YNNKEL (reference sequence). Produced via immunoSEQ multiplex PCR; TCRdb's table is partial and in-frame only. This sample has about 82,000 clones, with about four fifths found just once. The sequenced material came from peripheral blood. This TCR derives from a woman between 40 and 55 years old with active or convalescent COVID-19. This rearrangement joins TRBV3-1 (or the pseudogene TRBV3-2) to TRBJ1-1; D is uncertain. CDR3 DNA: TGTGCCAGCAGCCAAGAGGCAAGCGGAAACACTGAAGCTTTCTTT. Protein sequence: CASSQEASGNTEAFF.